This TCR beta chain is drawn from a study of blood T cell repertoires in COVID-19. Across the study: Acute and convalescent COVID-19 specimens originated in the United States, Italy and Spain. Nucleic acid was either cDNA or gDNA, and it came from T cells, B-cell-depleted T cells, or PBMCs.

As handled by the study authors: Reference gene primer amplification yielded estimated nucleated cell counts. Profiled with immunoSEQ multiplex PCR; TCRdb holds only in-frame clones, not every one. That table gives V, J and clone size, and the DNA gave D and trimming. Among under 300,000 clones, 86% were seen once, and the ten largest hold around 12%. Germline values: CDR1 LGHNT, CDR2 FRNRAP. This CDR3 comprises 13 residues. Trimming took off 7 bases at V and 3 bases at J, with 13 bases between the two ends. The TCR sequence derives from a man at least 80 years old with acute or convalescent COVID-19. The sequenced material came from peripheral blood. V and J are TRBV12-5 and TRBJ2-7; a possible D gene is TRBD2 (5 bases). Written as DNA, the CDR3 is TGTGCTAGTGCCCCGGACTGGGACTACGAGCAGTACTTC. It encodes CASAPDWDYEQYF.